This record looks at one T cell receptor (beta chain) sequence and its context. CDR1 is KGHSH, CDR2 LQKENI, per germline. The CDR3 length is 13 residues. Trimming removed 4 bases from V and 3 bases from J; junction bases left unmatched: 1. The record originates from a study of blood T cell repertoires in COVID-19. The protocol was immunoSEQ multiplex PCR, while the TCRdb copy is restricted to in-frame clones and leaves out a portion. This table holds a few hundred thousand clones, around 87% found once. Sequenced input: PBMCs or T cells enriched from blood (not recorded which). The chain couples TRBV18 to TRBJ1-1, with TRBD1 matching 8 bases. The receptor was isolated from a man aged 18 to 29 who had recovered from COVID-19. The CDR3 DNA sequence: TGTGCCAGCTCACTGACAGGGGACACTGAAGCTTTCTTT. Translation: CASSLTGDTEAFF.